The sequence of this TCR beta chain was determined in a study of blood T cell repertoires in COVID-19 (dated by TCRdb to 2018 to 2021). With regard to the full study: Collaborator samples came from the United States, Italy and Spain and covered acute and convalescent phases of COVID-19. The prospective study material was composed of cDNA or gDNA derived from T cells, B-cell-depleted T cells, or PBMCs. The dataset comprised deeply sampled blood TCRbeta repertoires from subjects exposed to, actively infected with, or recovered from COVID-19. The repertoires were released in a freely available public database intended as a resource for research on the immune response to SARS-CoV-2. The samples were drawn from two sources: the first 160 participants of the ongoing ImmuneRACE study, and 1,000 to 1,500 subjects contributed by 6 global collaborators. The sample metadata nearly always contained a de-identified subject ID, COVID-19 status, age in years and sex. Where available, HLA class I and class II types were obtained from metadata supplied by the sample provider rather than from assay-based typing.

This clone was seen only a few times. It has no known antigen specificity. No quality values exist for individual bases; no much larger clone is one base distant. After removal of 2 bases from V and 4 bases from J, the junction retains 5 bases not matched to a gene. The germline V gene encodes CDR1 MDHEN and CDR2 SYDVKM. The CDR3 covers 16 residues, taking in both the cysteine and the phenylalanine. Kept here is only the CDR3 DNA, which spans 48 bases and is read in frame from base 1. TCRbeta CDR3 regions were amplified from genomic DNA using the immunoSEQ Assay, a bias-controlled multiplex PCR. Under the source paper's analysis protocol: Nucleated cell counts per sample were estimated from amplification of reference gene primers within the assay. To quantify the absolute abundance of each unique TCRbeta CDR3 rearrangement, sequence reads were collapsed and filtered. For each sample, productive Simpson clonality was calculated by taking the square root of Simpson's diversity index across productive rearrangements. Here the immuneACCESS table is served through TCRdb, limited to in-frame sequences with V and J called. Missing clones are a known gap in these copies; in checked studies unresolved V genes cover under half, and the rest lacks a known reason. V, J and clone size are those of that table, while D and trimming were read from the DNA. Here the sample has around 300,000 clones; approximately 86% occur a single time. The top ten clones comprise approximately 2.5% of the sample.

On the study overall, not on this receptor specifically: Clinical and demographic metadata were provided uncurated, with the amount varying by source and participant.

Participants in the prospective study were enrolled through a virtual design, were aged 18 to 89 years, and lived in roughly 24 United States geographic areas. In the prospective study, participants were assigned to cohorts based on the clinical history participants reported in a screening survey and a study questionnaire. Recovered participants in ImmuneRACE Cohort 3 were defined by two consecutive negative NP/OP PCR tests, clearance by a healthcare professional, or resolution of symptoms. Mobile phlebotomists in the prospective study collected whole blood, serum and a nasopharyngeal or oropharyngeal swab from every participant. Over an approximately 2-month period, participants in the prospective study had the option of providing additional blood draws and questionnaires. Prospective study blood samples were shipped either frozen or at room temperature before DNA extraction.

This TCR came from a young woman who had recovered from COVID-19. Sequences were obtained from PBMCs or T cells enriched from blood (not recorded which). The chain is made from TRBV28 and TRBJ1-6; 7 central bases correspond to TRBD1. The CDR3 has the sequence CASSLRLQGYNSPLHF. The DNA is TGTGCCAGCAGTTTAAGACTACAGGGGTATAATTCACCCCTCCACTTT.